This T cell receptor beta chain was observed in a study of tumor and adjacent non-tumor tissue in lung cancer. The CDR3 has 14 residues. TCRbeta libraries were built with three rounds of nested PCR, modified from ARM-PCR. TCRdb redid the calling of the multiplex PCR reads with MiXCR, one entry per CDR3 protein. Among under 140,000 distinct CDR3 sequences listed, over 70% were seen once. Concerning this clonotype itself: The germline gene is not matched at one end of the junction; a read error may be the cause.

The template was RNA from unsorted bulk tissue. The clonotype was recovered from a man in his sixties or seventies with non-small cell lung cancer. The chain carries TRBV12-3 or TRBV12-4 and TRBJ1-2; D possibly corresponds to TRBD1 (6 bases). Sequenced material: lung tumor tissue. The CDR3, as DNA: TGTGCCAGCAGGATACAGGGTCTCAGCTATGGCTACACATTC. This translates into CASRIQGLSYGYTF.